This T cell receptor beta chain was sequenced for a study of beta chain features in type 1 diabetes. Study-level points and caveats: High TCR expression in some cells could lead to their over-representation in cDNA sequencing.

This clone was seen a few times. Its antigen remains unknown. This sample also contains other DNA sequences that code for the same CDR3. TCRB transcripts that were expressed got sequenced, as all of the isolated RNA had been reverse transcribed. Profiling relied on immunoSEQ multiplex PCR, and the TCRdb table lists in-frame clones only, not all of them. The sample records 200,000 to 300,000 clones, 25% to 35% being singletons. V lost 2 bases and J lost 4, with 9 bases in between. Germline V gene sequence: CDR1 SGDLS, CDR2 YYNGEE. This CDR3 comprises 14 residues. Sorting with CD45RO/CCR7/CD25/CD127/CD95/CD27 yielded naive, central memory, regulatory and stem-like memory CD4+ cells.

The sample consisted of central memory CD4+ T cells from blood. This TCR came from a young man in good health. The chain has TRBV9 and TRBJ2-2, with D perhaps TRBD1 or TRBD2 (6 bases each). For the CDR3, the DNA is TGTGCCAGCAGCGTCGAGGGGGGCACCGGGGAGCTGTTTTTT. Residues: CASSVEGGTGELFF.